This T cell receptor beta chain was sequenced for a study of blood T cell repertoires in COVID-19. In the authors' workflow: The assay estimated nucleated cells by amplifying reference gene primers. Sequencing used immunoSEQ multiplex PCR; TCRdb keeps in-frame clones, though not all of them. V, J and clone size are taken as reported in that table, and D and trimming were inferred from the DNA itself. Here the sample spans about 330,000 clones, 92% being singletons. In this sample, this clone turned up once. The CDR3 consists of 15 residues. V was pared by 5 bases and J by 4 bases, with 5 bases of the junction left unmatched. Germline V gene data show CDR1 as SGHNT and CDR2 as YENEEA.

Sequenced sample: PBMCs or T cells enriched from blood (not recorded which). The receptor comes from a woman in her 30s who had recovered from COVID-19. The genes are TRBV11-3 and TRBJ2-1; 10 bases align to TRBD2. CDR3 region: CASSRPSGSYNEQFF. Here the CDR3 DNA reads TGTGCCAGCAGCCGCCCTAGCGGGAGTTACAATGAGCAGTTCTTC.